Below, one T cell receptor (beta chain) is given with its context. No antigen is known for it. These data are taken from a study of blood T cells in healthy people across ages. Broader study findings: Investigators treated diversity estimates from one million T cells as underestimates.

The CDR3 length is 14 residues. Germline lookup yields CDR1 MDHEN and CDR2 SYDVKM. Next came a second PCR, run for roughly 6 to 11 cycles, which used a sample-barcoded 5' primer along with a J-beta primer mix. TCRdb re-analysed the 5' RACE reads in MiXCR, keeping a single row per CDR3 protein. This sample has about 930,000 distinct CDR3 sequences, with 25% to 30% found just once. The individuals who served as donors were healthy Caucasians living in Russia, aged roughly 6 to 100. Separately, the same data were catalogued under a study of T cells of mothers and their children.

The rearrangement uses TRBV28 and TRBJ2-7, with a possible D match to TRBD1 (5 bases). The tail of the sequence fits TRBJ2-5 better, so the J call may be wrong. The clonotype was recovered from a woman between 35 and 50 years old in good health. Source material: blood. CDR3 residues: CASSLRVREETQYF. The CDR3 nucleotides are TGTGCCAGCAGTTTACGGGTCAGGGAAGAGACCCAGTACTTC.